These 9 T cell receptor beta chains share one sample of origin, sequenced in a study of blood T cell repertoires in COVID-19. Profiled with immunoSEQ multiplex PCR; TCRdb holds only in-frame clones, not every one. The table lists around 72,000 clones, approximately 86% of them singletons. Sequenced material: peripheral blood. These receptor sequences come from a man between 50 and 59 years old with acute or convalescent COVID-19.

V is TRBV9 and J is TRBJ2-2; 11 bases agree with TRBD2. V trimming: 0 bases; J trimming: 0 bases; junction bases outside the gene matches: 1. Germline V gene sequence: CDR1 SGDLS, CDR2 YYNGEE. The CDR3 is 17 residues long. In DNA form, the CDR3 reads TGTGCCAGCAGCGTAGGACTAGCGGGGACGAACACCGGGGAGCTGTTTTTT. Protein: CASSVGLAGTNTGELFF.

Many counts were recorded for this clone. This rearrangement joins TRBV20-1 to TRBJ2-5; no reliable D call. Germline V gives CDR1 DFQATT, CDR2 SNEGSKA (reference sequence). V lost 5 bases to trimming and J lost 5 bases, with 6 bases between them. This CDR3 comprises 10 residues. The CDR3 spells CSAPRETQYF. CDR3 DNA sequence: TGCAGTGCTCCGAGGGAGACCCAGTACTTC.

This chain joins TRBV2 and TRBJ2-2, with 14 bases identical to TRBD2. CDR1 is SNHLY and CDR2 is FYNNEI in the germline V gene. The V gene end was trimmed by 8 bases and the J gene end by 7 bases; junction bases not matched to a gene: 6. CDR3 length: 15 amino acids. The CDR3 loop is CASGLAGGVGGELFF. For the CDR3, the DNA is TGTGCCAGCGGACTAGCGGGGGGCGTTGGCGGGGAGCTGTTTTTT.

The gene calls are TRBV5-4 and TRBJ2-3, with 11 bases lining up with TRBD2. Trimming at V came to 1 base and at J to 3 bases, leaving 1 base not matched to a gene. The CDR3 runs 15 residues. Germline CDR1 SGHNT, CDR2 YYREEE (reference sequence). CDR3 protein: CASSLSSGGTDTQYF. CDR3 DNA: TGTGCCAGCAGCTTGTCTAGCGGGGGGACAGATACGCAGTATTTT.

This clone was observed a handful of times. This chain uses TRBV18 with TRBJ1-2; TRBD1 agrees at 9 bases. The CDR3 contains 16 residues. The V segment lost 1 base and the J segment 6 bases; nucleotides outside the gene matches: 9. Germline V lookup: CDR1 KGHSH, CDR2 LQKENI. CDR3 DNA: TGTGCCAGCTCACCACAGACCCCCGGGACAGGGCATGGCTACACCTTC. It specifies CASSPQTPGTGHGYTF. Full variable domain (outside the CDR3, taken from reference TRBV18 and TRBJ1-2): NAGVMQNPRHLVRRRGQEARLRCSPMKGHSHVYWYRQLPEEGLKFMVYLQKENIIDESGMPKERFSAEFPKEGPSILRIQQVVRGDSAAYFCASSPQTPGTGHGYTFGSGTRLTVV.

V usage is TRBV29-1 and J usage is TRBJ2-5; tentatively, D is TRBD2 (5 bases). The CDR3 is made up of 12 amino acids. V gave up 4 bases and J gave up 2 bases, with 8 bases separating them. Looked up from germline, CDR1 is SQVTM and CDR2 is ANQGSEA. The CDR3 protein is CSVVWRQETQYF. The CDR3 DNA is TGCAGCGTTGTTTGGAGGCAAGAGACCCAGTACTTC. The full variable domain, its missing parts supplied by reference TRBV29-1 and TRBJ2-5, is SAVISQKPSRDICQRGTSLTIQCQVDSQVTMMFWYRQQPGQSLTLIATANQGSEATYESGFVIDKFPISRPNLTFSTLTVSNMSPEDSSIYLCSVVWRQETQYFGPGTRLLVL.

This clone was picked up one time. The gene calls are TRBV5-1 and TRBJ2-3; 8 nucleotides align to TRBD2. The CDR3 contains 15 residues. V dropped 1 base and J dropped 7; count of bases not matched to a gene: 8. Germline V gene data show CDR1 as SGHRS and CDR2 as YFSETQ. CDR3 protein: CASSLTTGGENTQYF. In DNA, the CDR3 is TGCGCCAGCAGCTTGACGACGGGAGGGGAAAATACGCAGTATTTT.

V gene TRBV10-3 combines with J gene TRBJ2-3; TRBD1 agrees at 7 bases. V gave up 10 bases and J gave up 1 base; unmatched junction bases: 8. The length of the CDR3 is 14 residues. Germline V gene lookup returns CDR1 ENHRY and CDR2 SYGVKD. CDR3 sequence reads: CATGGAQRTDTQYF. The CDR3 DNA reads TGTGCCACAGGGGGAGCTCAGCGCACAGATACGCAGTATTTT.

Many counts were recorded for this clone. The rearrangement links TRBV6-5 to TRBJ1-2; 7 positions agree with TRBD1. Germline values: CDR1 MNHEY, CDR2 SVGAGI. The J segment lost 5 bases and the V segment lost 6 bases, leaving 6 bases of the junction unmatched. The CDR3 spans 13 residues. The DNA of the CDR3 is TGTGCCAGCAGCCGCGGGACAGAGTATGGCTACACCTTC. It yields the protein CASSRGTEYGYTF.